This T cell receptor (beta chain) appears in the sequencing data of a study of blood T cells in healthy people across ages. Study observations and caveats: Donor CMV infection status was unknown, possibly confounding age-related changes in expanded clonotypes. In older individuals, TCR beta diversity per million T cells was lower, falling roughly linearly with age.

CDR3 length equals 14 residues. Between the trimmed V and J ends, which lost 1 base and 0 bases, there was a span of 4 bases. Germline CDR1 reads DFQATT; CDR2 reads SNEGSKA (reference sequence). Isolation yielded PBMCs, at least 6.5 million per sample, in every case. This clonotype was found many times. Its antigen is undetermined. Using a J-beta primer mix together with a sample-barcoded 5' primer, a second PCR was run for roughly 6 to 12 cycles. Each sample yielded at least 3 million CDR3-containing paired-end reads. Each CDR3 protein is one row after TCRdb ran MiXCR on the 5' RACE reads. The table records roughly 900,000 distinct CDR3 sequences, 25% to 35% of them present only once.

The source material was blood. The receptor was isolated from a woman older than 75 in good health. This sequence joins TRBV20-1 and TRBJ2-6, with D uncertain. This chain's CDR3 is CSARASSGANVLTF. The CDR3 DNA reads TGCAGTGCTAGAGCGTCCTCTGGGGCCAACGTCCTGACTTTC.